Presented here are 8 T cell receptor beta chains from one specimen sequenced in a study of cytomegalovirus exposure and HLA in healthy donors. PCR primers comprised 60 Vbeta and 13 Jbeta primers. Using immunoSEQ multiplex PCR, the repertoire was profiled, and TCRdb retains in-frame clones only, with some absent. Reported are fewer than 100,000 clones; the ten largest clones contain approximately 4.2%. Sequenced: PBMCs. These receptors all come from a man in his late teens or twenties in good health and CMV-seropositive.

The CDR3 nucleotides are TGTGCCAGCAGTCCTCCCGGGACACCGAACTATGGCTACACCTTC. It is translated as CASSPPGTPNYGYTF. The J gene is TRBJ1-2, the V gene TRBV28; D is perhaps TRBD1 (6 bases). CDR3 length equals 15 residues. Trimming cost V 5 bases and J 2 bases, with 15 bases left between them. Per germline, CDR1 MDHEN and CDR2 SYDVKM.

The chain is built from TRBV7-3 and TRBJ2-5; 11 bases agree with TRBD2. The CDR3 is 13 amino acids. The germline V gene encodes CDR1 SGHTA and CDR2 FQGTGA. Trimming at V came to 8 bases and at J to 4 bases, leaving 3 bases not matched to a gene. The CDR3 spells CASSSGGLETQYF. DNA of the CDR3: TGTGCCAGCTCTAGCGGGGGGCTAGAGACCCAGTACTTC.

The chain recombines TRBV4-1 with TRBJ2-3; 9 bases agree with TRBD2. The CDR3 spans 16 residues. CDR1 and CDR2 from the germline V gene are MGHRA and YSYEKL. The V gene end was trimmed by 7 bases and the J gene end by 2 bases; junction bases not matched to a gene: 10. In DNA form, the CDR3 reads TGCGCCAGCAAGATGGGACTAGCCCTTTTCACAGATACGCAGTATTTT. Protein sequence: CASKMGLALFTDTQYF.

This chain connects TRBV6-1 to TRBJ1-2; D might be TRBD1 (5 bases). The CDR3 runs 13 residues. V was shortened by 10 bases and J by 5 bases, with 17 bases between the two germline ends. CDR1 is MNHNS and CDR2 is SASEGT in the germline V gene. CDR3 sequence (DNA): TGTGCCACCAGGCAGGACACACCATATGGCTACACCTTC. This gives the protein CATRQDTPYGYTF.

The J gene is TRBJ2-7, the V gene TRBV7-9, with D perhaps TRBD1 (6 bases). Germline V gives CDR1 SEHNR, CDR2 FQNEAQ (reference sequence). Deletions cut 6 bases from V and 2 bases from J, with 20 bases between. This CDR3 is built from 16 residues. DNA for the CDR3: TGTGCCAGCAGTGGCCTTACGAGGGGGAGCGCCTACGAGCAGTACTTC. This translates into CASSGLTRGSAYEQYF.

The gene calls are TRBV28 and TRBJ1-1; D unclear. CDR3 length: 12 residues. Trimming took off 3 bases at V and 6 bases at J, with 8 bases between the two ends. The germline CDR1 and CDR2 sequences are MDHEN and SYDVKM. The CDR3 DNA follows: TGTGCCAGCAGTTTGAGGGAACCTGAAGCTTTCTTT. Translated, it gives CASSLREPEAFF.

The chain recombines TRBV5-8 with TRBJ1-6; D call uncertain. The V gene's germline CDR1 is SGHTS and CDR2 YDEGEE. CDR3 length: 15 amino acids. The ends were cut back, 2 bases at V and 8 bases at J, with 14 bases in the middle. CDR3 residues: CASSFIRSGHSPLHF. DNA of the CDR3: TGTGCCAGCAGCTTTATTAGAAGCGGGCATTCACCCCTCCACTTT. Full variable domain (remainder filled in from reference TRBV5-8 and TRBJ1-6): EAGVTQSPTHLIKTRGQQATLRCSPISGHTSVYWYQQALGLGLQFLLWYDEGEERNRGNFPPRFSGRQFPNYSSELNVNALELEDSALYLCASSFIRSGHSPLHFGNGTRLTVT.

The genes are TRBV27 and TRBJ2-2, with D possibly being TRBD1 (6 bases). V lost 5 bases to trimming and J lost 8 bases, with 18 bases between them. There are 15 residues in the CDR3. The germline CDR1 and CDR2 sequences are MNHEY and SMNVEV (reference sequence). The CDR3 DNA is TGTGCCAGCAGTGCCCTTCTGACAGGTTCGGGGGAGCTGTTTTTT. Its protein is CASSALLTGSGELFF.